This T cell receptor beta chain was documented in a study of beta chain features in type 1 diabetes. Study information: Age, gender, cell numbers and subset yield matched between patients and controls. Study-wide findings and caveats: Shorter templates might be favored by PCR, equally in patients and controls.

The germline V gene has CDR1 MDHEN and CDR2 SYDVKM. The ends were cut back, 2 bases at V and 8 bases at J, with 27 bases in the middle. The CDR3 covers 18 residues. This clone was detected only a few times. Its target is not known. cDNA synthesis used the whole RNA isolate, giving expressed TCRB sequences. Clones were sequenced by immunoSEQ multiplex PCR, and TCRdb holds only the in-frame ones, with some missing. The sample gives about 900,000 clones, about a sixth of which show up once; around 0.02% is in the top ten. This clonotype was obtained from a young woman in good health. The sequenced sample consisted of naive CD4+ T cells from blood. This chain joins TRBV28 and TRBJ1-2; D is possibly TRBD1 (6 bases). CDR3 amino acids: CASSLASAGASPRLGYTF. In nucleotides, the CDR3 is TGTGCCAGCAGTTTAGCGTCGGCAGGGGCTTCTCCCAGGCTGGGCTACACCTTC.